Shown below are 15 T cell receptor beta chains from a single sample sequenced in a study of blood T cell repertoires in COVID-19. Libraries were prepared by immunoSEQ multiplex PCR; TCRdb keeps only in-frame clonotypes and omits some of them. The table has approximately 300,000 clones, around 90% seen once. The sequenced sample was peripheral blood. The source is a woman between 50 and 59 years old who had recovered from COVID-19.

V and J are TRBV23-1 and TRBJ2-7; unclear D gene. TRBV23-1 is filed as an ORF, its function uncertain. The CDR3 totals 14 residues. V lost 6 bases and J 0 bases, leaving 12 bases between the germline ends. Written as DNA, the CDR3 is TGCGCCAGCAGGAGACGGAGAAGCTCCTACGAGCAGTACTTC. Its translation is CASRRRRSSYEQYF.

This clone was observed once. The V and J genes are TRBV6-1 and TRBJ1-3; the D gene is possibly TRBD1 (5 bases). Per the germline V gene, CDR1 is MNHNS and CDR2 is SASEGT. CDR3 size: 15 residues. V lost 2 bases and J lost 0, with 8 bases in between. This chain's CDR3 is CASSEQGGSGNTIYF. The CDR3 nucleotides read TGTGCCAGCAGTGAACAGGGTGGCTCTGGAAACACCATATATTTT.

This clone was seen once. The chain uses TRBV7-6 and TRBJ1-6; possible D gene TRBD1, 5 bases. In germline, CDR1 is SGHVS, CDR2 FNYEAQ. The CDR3 is 13 amino acids. Trimming pared 6 bases from V and 9 bases from J, leaving 12 bases between. The CDR3 reads CASSWDQGSPLHF. In nucleotides, the CDR3 is TGTGCCAGCAGTTGGGATCAGGGTTCACCCCTCCACTTT.

The chain is built from TRBV11-3 and TRBJ1-2, with 7 bases fitting TRBD1. CDR1 and CDR2 (germline): SGHNT, YENEEA. This CDR3 comprises 18 residues. With V trimmed by 3 bases and J by 6 bases, 19 bases remained unmatched. The CDR3 nucleotides are TGTGCCAGCAGCTTCGGCCCAGATCGAAGACAGGGAGGAAATGGCTACACCTTC. Amino acids: CASSFGPDRRQGGNGYTF.

The V gene is TRBV27, the J gene TRBJ2-6, with TRBD2 as a possible D gene (5 bases). Per germline, CDR1 MNHEY and CDR2 SMNVEV (reference sequence). The CDR3 spans 15 residues. Trimming removed 5 bases at V and 2 bases at J, with 10 bases between. In DNA form, the CDR3 reads TGTGCCAGCAGTCCGGACGGGACTGGGGCCAACGTCCTGACTTTC. Translated: CASSPDGTGANVLTF.

This chain uses TRBV10-2 with TRBJ1-1; TRBD1 agrees at 10 bases. CDR1 and CDR2 from the germline V gene are WSHSY and SAAADI. The V gene end was trimmed by 6 bases and the J gene end by 1 base; junction bases not matched to a gene: 17. CDR3 length equals 19 residues. CDR3 sequence reads: CASSTPGQGTTGTNTEAFF. As DNA, the CDR3 is TGCGCCAGCAGCACCCCGGGACAGGGGACTACGGGAACGAACACTGAAGCTTTCTTT.

This sequence joins TRBV7-9 and TRBJ1-1; D is ambiguous. V was shortened by 2 bases and J by 1 base, with 5 bases between the two germline ends. The CDR3 contains 13 residues. The V gene's germline CDR1 is SEHNR and CDR2 FQNEAQ (reference sequence). The CDR3 here is CASSLIQNTEAFF. The CDR3 bases are TGTGCCAGCAGCTTAATCCAGAACACTGAAGCTTTCTTT. The variable domain in full, with the rest retrieved from reference TRBV7-9 and TRBJ1-1, is DTGVSQNPRHKITKRGQNVTFRCDPISEHNRLYWYRQTLGQGPEFLTYFQNEAQLEKSRLLSDRFSAERPKGSFSTLEIQRTEQGDSAMYLCASSLIQNTEAFFGQGTRLTVV.

The chain couples TRBV5-5 to TRBJ1-4; D may be TRBD1 (5 bases). From germline, CDR1 is SGHKS and CDR2 YYEKEE (reference sequence). The CDR3 covers 15 residues. V lost 3 bases and J 2 bases, leaving 11 bases between the germline ends. CDR3 region: CASSSPQGTNEKLFF. The CDR3 DNA follows: TGTGCCAGCAGCTCGCCCCAGGGTACTAATGAAAAACTGTTTTTT.

The J gene is TRBJ1-1, the V gene TRBV7-2, with TRBD1 as a possible D gene (6 bases). The germline CDR1 and CDR2 sequences are SGHTA and FQGNSA. V dropped 1 base and J dropped 5 bases, with 8 bases sitting between them. This CDR3 spans 13 amino acids. The CDR3 DNA follows: TGTGCCAGCAGCTTAGACAGGGTAACTGAAGCTTTCTTT. Its translation: CASSLDRVTEAFF. Together with reference TRBV7-2 and TRBJ1-1, the CDR3 gives the full variable domain: GAGVSQSPSNKVTEKGKDVELRCDPISGHTALYWYRQSLGQGLEFLIYFQGNSAPDKSGLPSDRFSAERTGGSVSTLTIQRTQQEDSAVYLCASSLDRVTEAFFGQGTRLTVV.

The chain is built from TRBV18 and TRBJ1-2; TRBD1 is a possible D gene (5 bases). In germline, CDR1 is KGHSH, CDR2 LQKENI. The V and J ends lost 1 base and 3 bases respectively, with 9 bases between them. This CDR3 contains 14 residues. The CDR3 is CASSPQGRDYGYTF. As DNA, the CDR3 is TGTGCCAGCTCACCACAGGGGCGAGACTATGGCTACACCTTC.

The chain recombines TRBV2 with TRBJ2-5; D is perhaps TRBD2 (6 bases). Trimming removed 6 bases at V and 3 bases at J, with 11 bases between. CDR3 size: 13 residues. Germline V CDR1 and CDR2: SNHLY, FYNNEI. As DNA, the CDR3 is TGTGCCAGCAGGGGAGGCCAGAAAGAGACCCAGTACTTC. Translation: CASRGGQKETQYF.

This chain links TRBV10-3 with TRBJ2-3; no definite D call. Trimming took off 6 bases at V and 0 bases at J, with 13 bases between the two ends. CDR3 length: 15 residues. The germline V gene has CDR1 ENHRY and CDR2 SYGVKD. The CDR3, as DNA: TGTGCCATCAGAATCGACATACTTAGCACAGATACGCAGTATTTT. This sequence encodes CAIRIDILSTDTQYF.

In this sample, this clone turned up once. The V call is TRBV28, the J call TRBJ1-2, with D tentatively TRBD1 (6 bases). Between the trimmed V and J ends, which lost 3 bases and 3 bases, there was a span of 11 bases. This CDR3 region has 14 residues. CDR1 MDHEN and CDR2 SYDVKM come from the germline V gene. The chain's CDR3 is CASSFYRAYYGYTF. CDR3 coding DNA: TGTGCCAGCAGTTTTTACAGGGCCTACTATGGCTACACCTTC.

The chain recombines TRBV19 with TRBJ1-2; weak D call: TRBD1 (5 bases). Trimming cost V 5 bases and J 0 bases, with 13 bases left between them. This CDR3 spans 15 amino acids. CDR1 is LNHDA, CDR2 SQIVND, per germline (reference sequence). CDR3 loop: CASSVAGRTNYGYTF. The CDR3 DNA reads as TGTGCCAGTAGTGTGGCAGGGCGGACTAACTATGGCTACACCTTC. Full variable domain (missing parts from reference TRBV19 and TRBJ1-2): DGGITQSPKYLFRKEGQNVTLSCEQNLNHDAMYWYRQDPGQGLRLIYYSQIVNDFQKGDIAEGYSVSREKKESFPLTVTSAQKNPTAFYLCASSVAGRTNYGYTFGSGTRLTVV.

This rearrangement joins TRBV19 to TRBJ1-2; a possible D gene is TRBD1 (5 bases). This CDR3 comprises 15 residues. Germline loops: CDR1 LNHDA, CDR2 SQIVND (reference sequence). Trimming removed 2 bases at V and 4 bases at J, with 14 bases between. The CDR3 reads CASSIIAGLGYGYTF. CDR3 DNA sequence: TGTGCCAGTAGTATAATAGCAGGGCTTGGCTATGGCTACACCTTC.